A single TCR beta chain is shown here with its context. These data are taken from a study of blood T cell repertoires in COVID-19. Study in general: Both acute and convalescent COVID-19 samples were obtained from the United States, Italy and Spain. In each case, the material was cDNA or gDNA derived from T cells, B-cell-depleted T cells, or PBMCs.

While infection was still active, Seattle patients were enrolled and then followed longitudinally. The CDR3 length is 16 residues. Germline assignment: CDR1 SGHRS and CDR2 YFSETQ. V shed 3 bases and J 0 bases; nucleotides not matched to a gene: 5. Study processing details: It was from reference gene primer amplification that nucleated cell counts were estimated. TCRdb's table, derived via immunoSEQ multiplex PCR, lists solely in-frame clones and lacks some. Clone size and V and J calls were adopted from that table, with D and trimming inferred from the DNA. The sample gives under 150,000 clones, approximately 85% of which show up once; approximately 8% is in the top ten.

The chain is built from TRBV5-1 and TRBJ2-2, with 7 bases identical to TRBD1. The origin of this receptor is a woman aged 55 to 70 with COVID-19, enrolled during active disease. The sample consisted of peripheral blood. The CDR3 DNA reads as TGCGCCAGCAGCTCCCTGGGACAGTCGAACACCGGGGAGCTGTTTTTT. As protein: CASSSLGQSNTGELFF.